Shown below are 9 T cell receptor beta chains from a single sample sequenced in a study of cytomegalovirus exposure and HLA in healthy donors. The PCR had 60 Vbeta and 13 Jbeta primers. Clones were sequenced by immunoSEQ multiplex PCR, and TCRdb holds only the in-frame ones, with some missing. Its clone listing holds tens of thousands of clones. The sample taken for sequencing was PBMCs. Receptors were obtained from a man over 45 in good health and CMV-seropositive.

The rearrangement joins TRBV29-1 to TRBJ2-7; D is unresolved. Germline loops: CDR1 SQVTM, CDR2 ANQGSEA. V shed 4 bases and J shed 2 bases, with 6 bases lying between them. The CDR3 spans 11 residues. The CDR3 loop is CSVAFAYEQYF. CDR3 DNA sequence: TGCAGCGTTGCTTTCGCCTACGAGCAGTACTTC.

The chain has TRBV15 and TRBJ2-3; 8 bases map to TRBD1. Trimming cost V 2 bases and J 3 bases; bases outside gene matches: 4. CDR1 is LNHNV and CDR2 is YYDKDF in the germline V gene (reference sequence). This CDR3 contains 15 residues. The CDR3 sequence is CATSRQGDRTDTQYF. Here the CDR3 DNA reads TGTGCCACCAGCAGACAGGGGGACAGGACAGATACGCAGTATTTT.

The gene calls are TRBV19 and TRBJ1-1, with D possibly being TRBD1 (6 bases). Germline loops: CDR1 LNHDA, CDR2 SQIVND (reference sequence). The CDR3 totals 15 residues. Trimming left V 1 base short and J 3 bases short, with 12 bases between. The CDR3: CASSIGQGSYTEAFF. DNA for the CDR3: TGTGCCAGTAGTATAGGTCAGGGGTCGTACACTGAAGCTTTCTTT.

This chain joins TRBV30 and TRBJ2-3; 8 positions match TRBD1. This CDR3 region has 13 residues. Germline CDR1 reads GTSNPN; CDR2 reads SVGIG (reference sequence). The junction had 2 bases not matched to a gene; V was cut back by 5 bases and J by 1 base. The CDR3 DNA follows: TGTGCCTGGGCAGGGGGCGGCACAGATACGCAGTATTTT. This translates into CAWAGGGTDTQYF.

The J gene is TRBJ2-5, the V gene TRBV4-3, with 9 bases that match TRBD2. The germline V gene encodes CDR1 LGHNA and CDR2 YSLEER. The CDR3 is 16 amino acids. The trim removed 1 base at V and 2 bases at J, leaving 5 bases unmatched. The CDR3 nucleotides are TGCGCCAGCAGCCAAGGTAGCGGGAGAAGTCAAGAGACCCAGTACTTC. This encodes CASSQGSGRSQETQYF.

This CDR3 is CASSTGGLYQPQHF. DNA of the CDR3: TGTGCCAGCAGCACGGGGGGCCTTTATCAGCCCCAGCATTTT. This chain joins TRBV11-2 and TRBJ1-5; maybe TRBD1 (6 bases). The CDR3 is 14 residues long. Germline V gives CDR1 SGHAT, CDR2 FQNNGV. The ends were cut back, 5 bases at V and 5 bases at J, with 13 bases in the middle. The variable domain in full, with the rest retrieved from reference TRBV11-2 and TRBJ1-5, is EAGVAQSPRYKIIEKRQSVAFWCNPISGHATLYWYQQILGQGPKLLIQFQNNGVVDDSQLPKDRFSAERLKGVDSTLKIQPAKLEDSAVYLCASSTGGLYQPQHFGDGTRLSIL.

The rearrangement joins TRBV5-1 to TRBJ1-4; D not resolved. The CDR3 is made up of 15 amino acids. Per the germline V gene, CDR1 is SGHRS and CDR2 is YFSETQ. With 4 bases removed from V and 6 bases from J, the gap between germline ends came to 16 bases. CDR3 DNA sequence: TGCGCCAGCAGCCAGGTTGGCCCGCAGGATGAAAAACTGTTTTTT. It codes for CASSQVGPQDEKLFF. The full variable domain, rest sourced from reference TRBV5-1 and TRBJ1-4, is KAGVTQTPRYLIKTRGQQVTLSCSPISGHRSVSWYQQTPGQGLQFLFEYFSETQRNKGNFPGRFSGRQFSNSRSEMNVSTLELGDSALYLCASSQVGPQDEKLFFGSGTQLSVL.

This chain joins TRBV13 and TRBJ1-2, with TRBD1 as a possible D gene (5 bases). Trimming pared 0 bases from V and 7 bases from J, leaving 15 bases between. The CDR3 loop spans 15 amino acids. Germline V lookup: CDR1 PRHDT, CDR2 FYEKMQ (reference sequence). CDR3 amino acids: CASSLGRGPPSGYTF. For the CDR3, the DNA is TGTGCCAGCAGCTTAGGAAGGGGTCCTCCTAGTGGCTACACCTTC.

V and J are TRBV7-2 and TRBJ2-7; 11 bases are a match to TRBD2. Trimming at V came to 3 bases and at J to 2 bases, leaving 0 bases not matched to a gene. The CDR3 length is 14 residues. CDR1 is SGHTA, CDR2 FQGNSA, per germline. CDR3 coding DNA: TGTGCCAGCAGCTTTAGCGGGAGGGCCTACGAGCAGTACTTC. This gives the protein CASSFSGRAYEQYF.